One and the same sample provided the 6 T cell receptor beta chains below, sequenced in a study of T cells in Graves' hyperthyroidism and ophthalmopathy (dated by TCRdb to the late 2010s). Library preparation used multiplex PCR. Instrument used: Illumina HiSeq 2000. The TCR beta CDR3 regions were amplified from RNA transcripts. A first-round RT-PCR of the TCR CDR3 used the HTBI primer set with the Qiagen OneStep RT-PCR kit. The public reads were quality trimmed at Q25 with fastp and then assembled into clones with MiXCR by TCRdb, keeping productive beta chains. Each CDR3 protein gets just one entry, which takes the most common genes and DNA from the rows behind it. Recorded for this sample are some 560,000 distinct CDR3 sequences; more than 15% of them occurred a single time. The ten biggest clones cover about 7% of the sample. The sample taken for sequencing was blood. Every receptor here comes from a woman aged 25-40 years with Graves' hyperthyroidism.

The rearrangement joins TRBV10-2 to TRBJ1-1; 9 bases match TRBD1. Germline CDR1 and CDR2: WSHSY and SAAADI. V lost 7 bases to trimming and J lost 5 bases; unmatched junction nucleotides: 8. CDR3 size: 14 residues. Here the CDR3 DNA reads TGCGCCAGCATGCCCGGACAGGGGTGGACTGAAGCTTTCTTT. This codes for CASMPGQGWTEAFF.

This chain connects TRBV20-1 to TRBJ1-2; 8 bases map to TRBD1. V lost 6 bases and J lost 4; bases outside the gene matches: 16. The CDR3 loop spans 16 amino acids. Per the germline V gene, CDR1 is DFQATT and CDR2 is SNEGSKA (reference sequence). The CDR3 is CSADFQGDRRGYGYTF. CDR3 nucleotides: TGCAGTGCCGATTTTCAAGGGGACAGGAGGGGCTATGGCTACACCTTC.

The chain carries TRBV11-1 and TRBJ2-2; TRBD2 matches 13 bases. The trim removed 5 bases at V and 5 bases at J, leaving 5 bases unmatched. The CDR3 length is 16 residues. The V gene's germline CDR1 is SGHAT and CDR2 FQDESV (reference sequence). The DNA of the CDR3 is TGTGCCAGCAGCCAACTAGCGGGGGGGTCGACCGGGGAGCTGTTTTTT. Translating gives CASSQLAGGSTGELFF.

As concerns this clonotype: The junction differs from germline at one of its ends, possibly a read error. The rearrangement links TRBV3-1 to TRBJ2-5; 12 bases line up with TRBD2. The length of the CDR3 is 14 residues. CDR1 is LGHDT and CDR2 is YNNKEL in the germline V gene (reference sequence). CDR3 residues: CASSQDQTSGRKHF. CDR3 bases: TGTGCCAGCAGCCAAGATCAGACTAGCGGGAGAAAGCACTTC.

This clonotype was observed at least ten times. The V call is TRBV7-9, the J call TRBJ2-1; 7 nucleotides agree with TRBD1. CDR1 is SEHNR and CDR2 is FQNEAQ in the germline V gene (reference sequence). CDR3 length: 17 residues. V lost 4 bases, J lost 2 bases, and 11 bases stayed unmatched. CDR3 sequence reads: CASSWATGTETYNEQFF. In nucleotides, the CDR3 is TGTGCCAGCAGCTGGGCCACCGGGACAGAGACCTACAATGAGCAGTTCTTC.

This clonotype was seen more than once but under ten times. The chain links TRBV7-9 to TRBJ2-7; 10 nucleotides line up with TRBD1. V trimming: 9 bases; J trimming: 3 bases; junction bases outside the gene matches: 14. Germline CDR1 SEHNR, CDR2 FQNEAQ (reference sequence). There are 16 residues in the CDR3. In nucleotides, the CDR3 is TGTGCCAGTAGAAAACAACTCGGGACAGGGGACTACGAGCAGTACTTC. It translates to CASRKQLGTGDYEQYF.